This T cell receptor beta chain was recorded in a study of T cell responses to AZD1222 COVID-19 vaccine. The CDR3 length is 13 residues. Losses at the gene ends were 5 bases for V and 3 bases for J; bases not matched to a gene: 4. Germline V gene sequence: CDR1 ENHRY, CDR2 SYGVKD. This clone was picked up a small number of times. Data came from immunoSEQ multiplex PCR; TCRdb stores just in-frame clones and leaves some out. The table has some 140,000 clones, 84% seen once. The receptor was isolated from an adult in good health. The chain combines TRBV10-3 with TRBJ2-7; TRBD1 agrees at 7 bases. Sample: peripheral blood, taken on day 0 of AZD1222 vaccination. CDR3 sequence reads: CAISTDRLYEQYF. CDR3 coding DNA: TGTGCCATCAGTACGGACAGGCTCTACGAGCAGTACTTC.